The clone carrying this T cell receptor (beta chain) was picked up a small number of times. The antigen remains undetermined. Investigators reverse transcribed all isolated RNA, so they sequenced expressed TCRB transcripts. Here immunoSEQ multiplex PCR was the method, and the copy in TCRdb shows in-frame clones only, minus some. The repertoire has around 690,000 clones, approximately 13% of them found once; the top ten carry roughly 0.12%. Post-sort purity exceeded 95% for all sorted populations. The sample originates from a study of beta chain features in type 1 diabetes. V dropped 9 bases and J dropped 4; count of bases not matched to a gene: 10. Germline CDR1 reads ENHRY; CDR2 reads SYGVKD. The CDR3 loop spans 15 amino acids. Study-level points and caveats: A greater similarity of naive, central memory and Treg TCRB repertoires was seen among patients than among healthy donors. Patients with Type 1 diabetes showed moderately but significantly shorter TCRB CDR3s in all four CD4+ subsets.

The sequence was obtained from a man aged 30 to 39 with type 1 diabetes. Sequencing was performed on naive CD4+ T cells from blood. The V gene is TRBV10-3, the J gene TRBJ1-2; 11 bases agree with TRBD1. The CDR3 coding sequence is TGTGCCATAGAACCTGGACAGGGGGCGATCTATGGCTACACCTTC. Protein product: CAIEPGQGAIYGYTF.